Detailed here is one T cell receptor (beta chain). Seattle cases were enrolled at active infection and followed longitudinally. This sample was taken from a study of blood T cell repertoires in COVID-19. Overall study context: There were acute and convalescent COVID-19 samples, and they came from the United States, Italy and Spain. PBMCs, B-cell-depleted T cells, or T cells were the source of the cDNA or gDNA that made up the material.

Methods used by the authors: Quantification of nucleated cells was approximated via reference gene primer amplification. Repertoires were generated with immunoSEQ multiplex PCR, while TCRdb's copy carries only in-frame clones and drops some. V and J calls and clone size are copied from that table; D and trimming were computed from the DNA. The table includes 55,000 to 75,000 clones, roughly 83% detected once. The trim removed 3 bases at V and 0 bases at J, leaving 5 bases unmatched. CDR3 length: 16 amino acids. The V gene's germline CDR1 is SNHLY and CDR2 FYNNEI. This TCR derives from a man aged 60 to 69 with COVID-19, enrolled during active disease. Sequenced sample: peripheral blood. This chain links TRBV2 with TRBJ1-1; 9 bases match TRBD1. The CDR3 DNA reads TGTGCCAGCAGTGACGGCGGACAGGGGCTGAACACTGAAGCTTTCTTT. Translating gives CASSDGGQGLNTEAFF.